A selection of T cell receptor beta chains follows, all from one sample in a study of blood T cell repertoires in COVID-19. Data came from immunoSEQ multiplex PCR; TCRdb stores just in-frame clones and leaves some out. The table shows about 150,000 clones, with around nine tenths occurring only once. Sequencing input: peripheral blood. The receptor set was obtained from a woman aged 65 to 85 with acute or convalescent COVID-19. The CDR3 runs from the conserved cysteine through the conserved F or W. Each record gives: V gene, clone size, D gene, J gene, CDR3 protein, CDR3 DNA. D genes are given only for firm matches. Size is stated for part of the rows, as once, few or many counts, or as a class when the clone is expanded.

V: TRBV6-5; size: .; D: .; J: TRBJ1-2; CDR3: CASSPGEGRVHGYTF; DNA: TGTGCCAGCTCCCCCGGCGAGGGCAGAGTGCATGGCTACACCTTC
V: TRBV27; size: .; D: TRBD1; J: TRBJ1-1; CDR3: CASSTDRGSEAFF; DNA: TGTGCCAGCAGCACGGACAGGGGCTCTGAAGCTTTCTTT
V: TRBV20-1; size: .; D: .; J: TRBJ1-2; CDR3: CSASRGNGYTF; DNA: TGCAGTGCTAGTCGAGGTAATGGCTACACCTTC
V: TRBV2; size: .; D: TRBD1; J: TRBJ1-5; CDR3: CASRDTGGSNQPQHF; DNA: TGTGCCAGCAGGGATACAGGGGGTAGCAATCAGCCCCAGCATTTT
V: TRBV30; size: .; D: .; J: TRBJ2-3; CDR3: CAWTPAGGGRSDTQYF; DNA: TGTGCCTGGACCCCCGCTGGCGGGGGCAGGTCAGATACGCAGTATTTT
V: TRBV19; size: once; D: TRBD2; J: TRBJ2-5; CDR3: CASRTSGGGETQYF; DNA: TGTGCCAGTAGGACCAGCGGGGGTGGTGAGACCCAGTACTTC
V: TRBV9; size: .; D: TRBD2; J: TRBJ2-7; CDR3: CASSVEGGVYEQYF; DNA: TGTGCCAGCAGCGTAGAGGGAGGGGTCTACGAGCAGTACTTC
V: TRBV29-1; size: .; D: .; J: TRBJ1-2; CDR3: CSVDTGEDYGYTF; DNA: TGCAGCGTTGATACGGGAGAGGACTATGGCTACACCTTC
V: TRBV9; size: .; D: TRBD1; J: TRBJ1-1; CDR3: CASSATGVRSNTEAFF; DNA: TGTGCCAGCAGCGCCACAGGGGTTCGGTCTAACACTGAAGCTTTCTTT
V: TRBV5-1; size: .; D: .; J: TRBJ1-5; CDR3: CASSLDSANQPQHF; DNA: TGCGCCAGCAGCTTAGACAGTGCTAATCAGCCCCAGCATTTT
V: TRBV5-8; size: .; D: .; J: TRBJ2-3; CDR3: CASSPRGGVYTDTQYF; DNA: TGTGCCAGCAGCCCCCGGGGCGGGGTTTACACAGATACGCAGTATTTT
V: TRBV5-1; size: .; D: .; J: TRBJ1-1; CDR3: CASSSLGQYTEAFF; DNA: TGCGCCAGCAGCTCCTTAGGACAGTACACTGAAGCTTTCTTT
V: TRBV6-5; size: .; D: TRBD1; J: TRBJ1-4; CDR3: CASTDRAHEKLFF; DNA: TGTGCCAGCACCGACAGGGCTCACGAAAAACTGTTTTTT
V: TRBV7-9; size: .; D: TRBD1; J: TRBJ2-4; CDR3: CASSLGGQGRNIQYF; DNA: TGTGCCAGCAGCTTAGGGGGACAGGGGCGAAACATTCAGTACTTC
V: TRBV9; size: .; D: .; J: TRBJ1-6; CDR3: CASSVVGGPNSPLHF; DNA: TGTGCCAGCAGCGTAGTTGGAGGGCCGAATTCACCCCTCCACTTT
V: TRBV5-6; size: .; D: .; J: TRBJ1-6; CDR3: CASSLGSTGSSPLHF; DNA: TGTGCCAGCAGCCTGGGCTCGACGGGATCTTCACCCCTCCACTTT
V: TRBV6-2/TRBV6-3; size: .; D: TRBD2; J: TRBJ2-1; CDR3: CASSRRGSGLYNEQFF; DNA: TGTGCCAGCAGTCGAAGGGGTAGCGGGCTGTACAATGAGCAGTTCTTC
V: TRBV10-3; size: .; D: TRBD1; J: TRBJ1-1; CDR3: CAISESRTGGLRTEAFF; DNA: TGTGCCATCAGTGAGTCGCGGACAGGGGGCTTACGGACTGAAGCTTTCTTT
V: TRBV5-4; size: few; D: TRBD2; J: TRBJ2-3; CDR3: CASSPSGGAMGTQYF; DNA: TGTGCCAGCTCCCCTTCGGGGGGGGCCATGGGTACGCAGTATTTT
V: TRBV12-5; size: few; D: .; J: TRBJ1-1; CDR3: CASVLSLSEAFF; DNA: TGTGCTAGTGTTTTGTCCCTTTCTGAAGCTTTCTTT
V: TRBV9; size: .; D: .; J: TRBJ1-2; CDR3: CASSWREGSSGYTF; DNA: TGTGCCAGCAGCTGGAGGGAAGGGTCTAGCGGCTACACCTTC
V: TRBV4-1; size: .; D: .; J: TRBJ1-2; CDR3: CASSQGQLLVGYTF; DNA: TGCGCCAGCAGCCAAGGTCAGTTGCTGGTAGGCTACACCTTC
V: TRBV28; size: .; D: TRBD1; J: TRBJ1-5; CDR3: CASTGQGFQPQHF; DNA: TGTGCCAGCACCGGACAGGGTTTTCAGCCCCAGCATTTT
V: TRBV6-5; size: .; D: TRBD1; J: TRBJ1-4; CDR3: CASKLTGPNEKLFF; DNA: TGTGCCAGCAAGCTGACAGGGCCAAATGAAAAACTGTTTTTT
V: TRBV5-1; size: .; D: TRBD1; J: TRBJ1-2; CDR3: CASSLGARTGPVDTF; DNA: TGCGCCAGCAGCTTGGGAGCCCGGACAGGTCCCGTAGACACCTTC
V: TRBV7-8; size: .; D: .; J: TRBJ1-5; CDR3: CASSFNDRPLGQPQHF; DNA: TGTGCCAGCAGCTTTAACGACAGGCCCTTAGGACAGCCCCAGCATTTT
V: TRBV6-2/TRBV6-3; size: .; D: .; J: TRBJ1-2; CDR3: CASSRDFTANYGYTF; DNA: TGTGCCAGCAGCAGGGACTTCACAGCTAACTATGGCTACACCTTC
V: TRBV5-1; size: .; D: TRBD1; J: TRBJ1-2; CDR3: CASSDRPVSGGQGLANYGYTF; DNA: TGCGCCAGCAGCGACCGCCCCGTTTCCGGGGGACAGGGTTTAGCTAACTATGGCTACACCTTC
V: TRBV7-2; size: .; D: .; J: TRBJ1-6; CDR3: CASSLGSYNSPLHF; DNA: TGTGCCAGCAGCTTGGGCAGTTATAATTCACCCCTCCACTTT
V: TRBV18; size: .; D: TRBD1; J: TRBJ1-1; CDR3: CASSPRGDRGIYTEAFF; DNA: TGTGCCAGCTCACCGCGGGGGGACAGGGGGATTTACACTGAAGCTTTCTTT
V: TRBV2; size: .; D: TRBD1; J: TRBJ1-5; CDR3: CASSAQGTASGPQHF; DNA: TGTGCCAGCAGTGCCCAAGGGACAGCTTCAGGGCCCCAGCATTTT
V: TRBV4-1; size: .; D: TRBD1; J: TRBJ2-5; CDR3: CASSQDLDRGIGLVYQETQYF; DNA: TGCGCCAGCAGCCAAGATCTCGACAGGGGGATTGGGTTGGTGTACCAAGAGACCCAGTACTTC
V: TRBV24-1; size: .; D: TRBD1; J: TRBJ2-5; CDR3: CATSDFTGGAQYF; DNA: TGTGCCACCAGTGACTTTACAGGGGGCGCCCAGTACTTC
V: TRBV6-2/TRBV6-3; size: .; D: TRBD1; J: TRBJ1-6; CDR3: CASSPGTGDLLYNSPLHF; DNA: TGTGCCAGCAGTCCCGGGACAGGGGACCTTCTTTATAATTCACCCCTCCACTTT
V: TRBV7-9; size: .; D: TRBD1; J: TRBJ2-6; CDR3: CASSQQGAGANVLTF; DNA: TGTGCCAGCAGCCAGCAGGGGGCTGGGGCCAACGTCCTGACTTTC
V: TRBV18; size: once; D: .; J: TRBJ2-5; CDR3: CASSGRVQETQYF; DNA: TGTGCCAGCTCGGGCAGGGTGCAAGAGACCCAGTACTTC
V: TRBV3-1/TRBV3-2; size: .; D: TRBD1; J: TRBJ1-1; CDR3: CASSQSRGFMNTEAFF; DNA: TGTGCCAGCAGCCAATCCAGGGGGTTCATGAACACTGAAGCTTTCTTT
V: TRBV4-1; size: .; D: TRBD1; J: TRBJ1-2; CDR3: CASSQTGDPYGYTF; DNA: TGCGCCAGCAGCCAGACAGGGGACCCCTATGGCTACACCTTC
V: TRBV11-3; size: .; D: .; J: TRBJ1-4; CDR3: CASTCRSFGQPRGNEKLFF; DNA: TGTGCCAGCACCTGCCGGTCCTTCGGACAGCCTAGGGGTAATGAAAAACTGTTTTTT
V: TRBV11-2; size: .; D: .; J: TRBJ2-5; CDR3: CASSFGGTAKETQYF; DNA: TGTGCCAGCAGCTTTGGGGGGACGGCTAAAGAGACCCAGTACTTC
V: TRBV30; size: .; D: TRBD1; J: TRBJ2-7; CDR3: CAWRVPGQGREQYF; DNA: TGTGCCTGGAGAGTGCCGGGACAGGGGCGCGAGCAGTACTTC
V: TRBV29-1; size: .; D: TRBD1; J: TRBJ1-1; CDR3: CSAEGQLNTEAFF; DNA: TGCAGCGCTGAGGGACAGCTGAACACTGAAGCTTTCTTT
V: TRBV4-2; size: .; D: .; J: TRBJ1-4; CDR3: CASAPGGSNEKLFF; DNA: TGTGCCAGCGCACCGGGGGGATCTAATGAAAAACTGTTTTTT
V: TRBV4-3; size: .; D: .; J: TRBJ2-2; CDR3: CASSPSYTNTGELFF; DNA: TGCGCCAGCAGCCCAAGTTACACAAACACCGGGGAGCTGTTTTTT
V: TRBV30; size: once; D: TRBD1; J: TRBJ1-2; CDR3: CAWTGQGARGGYTF; DNA: TGTGCCTGGACCGGACAGGGGGCTCGAGGTGGCTACACCTTC
V: TRBV2; size: once; D: .; J: TRBJ1-5; CDR3: CASSDRASNQPQHF; DNA: TGTGCCAGCAGTGACAGGGCCAGCAATCAGCCCCAGCATTTT
V: TRBV6-2/TRBV6-3; size: .; D: .; J: TRBJ1-2; CDR3: CASSYPAGSGYTF; DNA: TGTGCCAGCAGTTACCCCGCGGGGAGCGGCTACACCTTC
V: TRBV18; size: .; D: .; J: TRBJ1-1; CDR3: CASSSGVGTEAFF; DNA: TGTGCCAGCTCATCCGGGGTTGGGACTGAAGCTTTCTTT
V: TRBV7-9; size: .; D: TRBD2; J: TRBJ2-1; CDR3: CASSLPPRLAANNEQFF; DNA: TGTGCCAGCAGTCTTCCGCCCCGGCTAGCGGCGAACAATGAGCAGTTCTTC
V: TRBV5-1; size: .; D: TRBD2; J: TRBJ2-3; CDR3: CASSPGLAANTDTQYF; DNA: TGCGCCAGCAGCCCAGGACTAGCGGCAAACACAGATACGCAGTATTTT
V: TRBV5-1; size: .; D: .; J: TRBJ1-5; CDR3: CASSLISKSSNQPQHF; DNA: TGCGCCAGCAGCTTGATCTCTAAATCTAGCAATCAGCCCCAGCATTTT
V: TRBV5-5; size: .; D: .; J: TRBJ2-5; CDR3: CASSARQAQETQYF; DNA: TGTGCCAGCAGCGCCCGACAGGCCCAAGAGACCCAGTACTTC
V: TRBV9; size: once; D: .; J: TRBJ2-7; CDR3: CASSVGGGNEQYF; DNA: TGTGCCAGCAGCGTAGGTGGGGGGAACGAGCAGTACTTC